The 8 T cell receptor beta chains reported below all come from one sample, sequenced in a study of blood T cell repertoires in COVID-19. The data were produced by immunoSEQ multiplex PCR, yet TCRdb's version contains in-frame clones alone and is incomplete. The sample holds roughly 250,000 clones, 82% seen once. The sample taken for sequencing was peripheral blood. The receptor set was obtained from a woman aged 55-69 years with active or convalescent COVID-19.

V gene TRBV5-8 combines with J gene TRBJ2-3, with 12 bases aligning to TRBD2. Germline V lookup: CDR1 SGHTS, CDR2 YDEGEE. The CDR3 consists of 16 residues. The V and J ends lost 4 bases and 0 bases, in that order; junction bases with no gene match: 3. The CDR3 bases are TGTGCCAGCAGCCCACTAGCGGGGGGTAGCACAGATACGCAGTATTTT. Translated: CASSPLAGGSTDTQYF.

The chain employs TRBV2 and TRBJ1-3, with 9 bases aligning to TRBD1. The CDR3 runs to 16 residues. Germline loops: CDR1 SNHLY, CDR2 FYNNEI. V shed 6 bases and J 3 bases; nucleotides not matched to a gene: 9. The CDR3, as DNA: TGTGCCAGCAGGCGACAGGGGGTACGGGGTGGAAACACCATATATTTT. It encodes CASRRQGVRGGNTIYF.

The rearrangement links TRBV7-3 to TRBJ2-3, with TRBD1 matching over 10 bases. The CDR3 is 14 amino acids. CDR1 is SGHTA and CDR2 is FQGTGA in the germline V gene. Losses at the gene ends were 4 bases for V and 8 bases for J; bases not matched to a gene: 6. The CDR3 here is CASSSTGGASTQYF. The CDR3 DNA follows: TGTGCCAGCAGCTCGACAGGGGGCGCTTCTACGCAGTATTTT.

The chain links TRBV6-1 to TRBJ2-1; 13 bases agree with TRBD2. This CDR3 spans 15 amino acids. V lost 3 bases and J lost 6; bases outside the gene matches: 2. Per germline, CDR1 MNHNS and CDR2 SASEGT. The CDR3 is CASSERTSGGNEQFF. The CDR3 nucleotides read TGTGCCAGCAGTGAGAGGACTAGCGGGGGCAATGAGCAGTTCTTC.

This chain uses TRBV6-6 with TRBJ1-4, with 8 bases that match TRBD1. Germline V lookup: CDR1 MNHNY, CDR2 SVGAGI (reference sequence). The CDR3 extends over 16 amino acids. Unmatched junction bases numbered 5, after V lost 2 bases and J lost 3 bases. CDR3 bases: TGTGCCAGCAGTTACGTACACAGGGGGGCTAATGAAAAACTGTTTTTT. Protein: CASSYVHRGANEKLFF.

The V call is TRBV7-9, the J call TRBJ2-1, with 8 bases aligning to TRBD2. The CDR3 loop spans 14 amino acids. J lost 4 bases, V lost 8 bases, and 7 bases had no gene match. Germline CDR1 reads SEHNR; CDR2 reads FQNEAQ (reference sequence). The CDR3 is CASLGTRRYNEQFF. CDR3 nucleotide sequence: TGTGCCAGCTTGGGGACTAGGCGTTACAATGAGCAGTTCTTC.

This chain uses TRBV5-4 with TRBJ2-5, with D possibly TRBD2 on 5 matching bases. This CDR3 comprises 14 residues. The ends were cut back, 2 bases at V and 3 bases at J, with 11 bases in the middle. Germline-derived CDR1 and CDR2 are SGHNT and YYREEE (reference sequence). This chain's CDR3 is CASSFKRREETQYF. CDR3 nucleotide sequence: TGTGCCAGCAGCTTTAAGCGGAGAGAAGAGACCCAGTACTTC.

This chain uses TRBV18 with TRBJ1-1, with D tentatively TRBD1 (6 bases). The V and J ends lost 3 bases and 8 bases respectively, with 16 bases between them. The CDR3 has 14 residues. Germline V gene data show CDR1 as KGHSH and CDR2 as LQKENI. The CDR3 loop reads CASSPDKAGGEAFF. CDR3 bases: TGTGCCAGCTCACCGGATAAGGCGGGGGGCGAAGCTTTCTTT.